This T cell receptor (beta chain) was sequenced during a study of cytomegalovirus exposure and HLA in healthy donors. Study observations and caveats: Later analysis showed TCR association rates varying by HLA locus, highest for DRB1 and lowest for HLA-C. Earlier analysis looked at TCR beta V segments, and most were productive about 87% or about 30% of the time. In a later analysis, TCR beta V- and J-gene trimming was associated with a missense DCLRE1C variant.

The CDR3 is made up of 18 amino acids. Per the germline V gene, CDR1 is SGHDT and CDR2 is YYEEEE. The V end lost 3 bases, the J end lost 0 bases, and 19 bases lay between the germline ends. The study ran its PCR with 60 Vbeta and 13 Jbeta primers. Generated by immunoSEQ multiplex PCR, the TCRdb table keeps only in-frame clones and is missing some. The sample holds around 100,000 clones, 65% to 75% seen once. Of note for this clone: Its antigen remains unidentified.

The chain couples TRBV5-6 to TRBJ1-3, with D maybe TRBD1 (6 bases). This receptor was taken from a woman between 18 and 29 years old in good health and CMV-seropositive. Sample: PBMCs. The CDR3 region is CASSYNYRDSYSGNTIYF. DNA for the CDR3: TGTGCCAGCAGCTACAACTACAGGGATTCCTACTCTGGAAACACCATATATTTT.